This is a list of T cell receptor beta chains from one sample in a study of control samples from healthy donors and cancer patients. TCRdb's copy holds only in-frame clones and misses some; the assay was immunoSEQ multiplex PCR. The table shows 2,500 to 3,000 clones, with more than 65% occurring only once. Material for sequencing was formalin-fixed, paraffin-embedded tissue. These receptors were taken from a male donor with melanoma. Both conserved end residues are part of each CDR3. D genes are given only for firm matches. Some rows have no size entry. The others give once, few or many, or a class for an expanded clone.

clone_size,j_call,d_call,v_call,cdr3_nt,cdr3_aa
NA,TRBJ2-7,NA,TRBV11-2,TGTGCCAGCAGCTCCCGGGACCAATCTCACGAGCAGTACTTC,CASSSRDQSHEQYF
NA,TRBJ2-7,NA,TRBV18,TGTGCCAGCTCACCAGGAGATCCAGGGTCGAACGAGCAGTACTTC,CASSPGDPGSNEQYF
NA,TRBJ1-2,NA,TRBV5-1,TGCGCCAGCAGCTCTGGGGGTCCCTATGGCTACACCTTC,CASSSGGPYGYTF
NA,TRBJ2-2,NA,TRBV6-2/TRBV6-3,TGTGCCAGCAGTTACCTCAACACCGGGGAGCTGTTTTTT,CASSYLNTGELFF
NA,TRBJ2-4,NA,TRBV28,TGTGCCAGCAGTTTGGGGTTACTAGCCAAAAACATTCAGTACTTC,CASSLGLLAKNIQYF
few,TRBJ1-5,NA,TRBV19,TGTGCCAGTAGTACCACCTGGGGGAACAATCAGCCCCAGCATTTT,CASSTTWGNNQPQHF
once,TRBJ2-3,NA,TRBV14,TGTGCCAGCAGCCAAGATGTAGGCCTCAGCACAGATACGCAGTATTTT,CASSQDVGLSTDTQYF
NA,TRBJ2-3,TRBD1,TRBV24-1,TGTGCCACCAGTGATTTTGCGGACAGGGGTTCAGATACGCAGTATTTT,CATSDFADRGSDTQYF
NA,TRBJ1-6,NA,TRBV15,TGTGCCACCAGCAGAGAACTGGATAATTCACCCCTCCACTTT,CATSRELDNSPLHF
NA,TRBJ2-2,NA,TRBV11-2,TGTGCCAGCAGCTCCCGGACTGTGAACACCGGGGAGCTGTTTTTT,CASSSRTVNTGELFF
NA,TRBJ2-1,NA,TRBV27,TGTGCCAGCGGGACTTTTGACACGGATGAGCAGTTCTTC,CASGTFDTDEQFF
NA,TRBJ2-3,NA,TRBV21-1,TGTGCCAGCAGCAAAGTTGGGGGGCTGAGGGGCACAGATACGCAGTATTTT,CASSKVGGLRGTDTQYF
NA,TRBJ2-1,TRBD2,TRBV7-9,TGTGCCAGCAGTTCGATAGCGGGAGTTCGCAATGAGCAGTTCTTC,CASSSIAGVRNEQFF
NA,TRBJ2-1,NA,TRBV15,TGTGCCACCAGCAGAGATATCGGGAGTGAGCAGTTCTTC,CATSRDIGSEQFF
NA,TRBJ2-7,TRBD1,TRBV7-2,TGTGCCAGCAGCTATAAGGGACAGCCAGATTACGAGCAGTACTTC,CASSYKGQPDYEQYF
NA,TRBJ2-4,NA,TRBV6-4,TGTGCCAGCCTTTTTTTACACACAAAGTACTTC,CASLFLHTKYF
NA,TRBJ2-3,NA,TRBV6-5,TGTGCCAGCAGCCGCAGGGAATTGGGAGATACGCAGTATTTT,CASSRRELGDTQYF
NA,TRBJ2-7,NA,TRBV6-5,TGTGCCAGCAGCCCGGCCCTGAACACGGGGGAGCAGTACTTC,CASSPALNTGEQYF
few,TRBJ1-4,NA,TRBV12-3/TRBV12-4,TGTGCCAGCAGTGGAAGGGGGGAAAAACTGTTTTTT,CASSGRGEKLFF
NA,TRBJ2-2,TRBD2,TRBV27,TGTGCCAGCAGTTTATCGAGGACTAGCGGGAGTAGCGGAGAGCTGTTTTTT,CASSLSRTSGSSGELFF
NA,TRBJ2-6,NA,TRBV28,TGTGCCAGCAGCCTAGACAGGTACTCTGGGGCCAACGTCCTGACTTTC,CASSLDRYSGANVLTF
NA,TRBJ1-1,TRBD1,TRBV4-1,TGCGCCAGCAGCCAGAGAACCGACAGGGTTCGGACTGAAGCTTTCTTT,CASSQRTDRVRTEAFF
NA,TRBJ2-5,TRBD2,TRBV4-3,TGCGCCAGCAGCCAGAATCTAGCGGGAAGGGAGACCCAGTACTTC,CASSQNLAGRETQYF
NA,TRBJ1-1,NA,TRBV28,TGTGCCAGCAGGGAGGGGGGTTTTGGTTGGTCACGGTGGGCTTTCTTT,CASREGGFGWSRWAFF
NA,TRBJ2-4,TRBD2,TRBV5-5,TGTGCCAGCAGCTTGGGAGCGGGAGGGGTCAAAAACATTCAGTACTTC,CASSLGAGGVKNIQYF
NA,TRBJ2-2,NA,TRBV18,TGTGCCAGCTCCCGCTGGACGGATAACACCGGGGAGCTGTTTTTT,CASSRWTDNTGELFF
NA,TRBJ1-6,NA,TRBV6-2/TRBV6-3,TGTGCCAGCAGTTACGCTCAGATCCACAATTCACCCCTCCACTTT,CASSYAQIHNSPLHF
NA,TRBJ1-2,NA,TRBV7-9,TGTGCCAGCAGCCCTACAGGTCCCCTCTATGGCTACACCTTC,CASSPTGPLYGYTF
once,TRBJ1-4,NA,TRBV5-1,TGCGCCAGCAGCTTGGCCGGAACAACTAATGAAAAACTGTTTTTT,CASSLAGTTNEKLFF
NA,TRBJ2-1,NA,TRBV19,TGTGCCAGTAGTATTTGGGGGGTCGGCGCTGAGCAGTTCTTC,CASSIWGVGAEQFF
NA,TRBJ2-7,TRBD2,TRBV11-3,TGTGCCAGCAGCCCGAGCCGGGAGGGCTCCTACGAGCAGTACTTC,CASSPSREGSYEQYF
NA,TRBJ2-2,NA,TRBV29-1,TGCAGCGTTGAACGAGCACCCGGGGAGCTGTTTTTT,CSVERAPGELFF
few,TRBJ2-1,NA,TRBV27,TGTGCCAGCAGTTTATCGAGTACGCTCAATGAGCAGTTCTTC,CASSLSSTLNEQFF
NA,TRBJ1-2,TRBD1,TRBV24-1,TGTGCCACCAGTGACCGTCGGACAGGTCGGGATGGCTACACCTTC,CATSDRRTGRDGYTF
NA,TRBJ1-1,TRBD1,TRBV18,TGTGCCAGCTCAGCATCCTGGACAGGGGTCCGGAACACTGAAGCTTTCTTT,CASSASWTGVRNTEAFF
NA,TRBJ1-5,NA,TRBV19,TGTGCCAGTAGTATACAGATCAATCAGCCCCAGCATTTT,CASSIQINQPQHF
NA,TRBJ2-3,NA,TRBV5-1,TGCGCCAGCAGCCCCGGGACGGGGCCCCCCACAGATACGCAGTATTTT,CASSPGTGPPTDTQYF
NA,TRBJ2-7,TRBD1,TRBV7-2,TGTGCCAGCAGCGGAAGACAGGGAACCTACGAGCAGTACTTC,CASSGRQGTYEQYF
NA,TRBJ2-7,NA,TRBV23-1,TGCGCCAGCAGCCCATACACCTACGAGCAGTACTTC,CASSPYTYEQYF
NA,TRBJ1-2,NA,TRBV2,TGTGCCACCGCACAGGACTTTAACTATGGCTACACCTTC,CATAQDFNYGYTF
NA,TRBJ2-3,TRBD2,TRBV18,TGTGCCAGCTCACCGGAGGCGGGAGAGACAGATACGCAGTATTTT,CASSPEAGETDTQYF
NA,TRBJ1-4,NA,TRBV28,TGTGCCAGCAGGGAACAGGGCCCTAATGAAAAACTGTTTTTT,CASREQGPNEKLFF
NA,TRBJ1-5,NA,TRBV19,TGTGCCAGTAATGCCTTCCCGACAGCCCCCAATCAGCCCCAGCATTTT,CASNAFPTAPNQPQHF
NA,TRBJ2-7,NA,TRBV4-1,TGCGCCAGCAGCCAAGACCGGGATGGGTTGGAGTACTTC,CASSQDRDGLEYF
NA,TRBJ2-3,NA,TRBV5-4,TGTGCCAGCAGCTTGCGGACTAAGGGCACAGATACGCAGTATTTT,CASSLRTKGTDTQYF
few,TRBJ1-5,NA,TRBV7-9,TGTGCCAGCAGCTTAGCGGATGCAGGGTTCAATCAGCCCCAGCATTTT,CASSLADAGFNQPQHF
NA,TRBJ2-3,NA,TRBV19,TGTGCCAGTTCCGAAACTAGCTTCACAGATACGCAGTATTTT,CASSETSFTDTQYF
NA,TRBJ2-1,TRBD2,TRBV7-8,TGTGCCAGCAGTTTTAATAGCGGGGCCAATGAGCAGTTCTTC,CASSFNSGANEQFF
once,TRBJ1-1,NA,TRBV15,TGTGCCACCAGCAACCTGAACACTGAAGCTTTCTTT,CATSNLNTEAFF
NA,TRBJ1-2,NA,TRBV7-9,TGTGCCAGCAGCTTTGACGGGGGCCTCGGCTACACCTTC,CASSFDGGLGYTF
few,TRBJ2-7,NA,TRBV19,TGTGCCAGTAGGCATCGGGACAACTCCTACGAGCAGTACTTC,CASRHRDNSYEQYF
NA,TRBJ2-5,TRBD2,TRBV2,TGTGCCAGCAGTAGCGGGAGAGAGACCCAGTACTTC,CASSSGRETQYF
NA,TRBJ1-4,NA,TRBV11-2,TGTGCCAGCAGCGAGAGAAGGGGAGAAGGGACTAATGAAAAACTGTTTTTT,CASSERRGEGTNEKLFF
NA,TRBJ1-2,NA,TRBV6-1,TGTGCCAGCAGTGAGTCAGGGTCCTATGGCTACACCTTC,CASSESGSYGYTF